Shown below are 19 T cell receptor beta chains from a single sample sequenced in a study of TIL therapy for anti-PD-1-resistant metastatic lung cancer. The immunoSEQ assay was v3. Method: immunoSEQ multiplex PCR; TCRdb's copy keeps in-frame clones and lacks some. The sample records tens of thousands of clones, approximately 63% being singletons. Noted time point: pre-treatment sample, taken before nivolumab and TIL therapy. The tumor samples were excised metastases, mostly pleural nodules or supraclavicular lymph nodes. The material was tumor tissue, obtained at baseline. All receptors come from a woman aged 25 to 80 with non-small cell lung cancer.

V gene TRBV2 combines with J gene TRBJ2-3; 7 bases line up with TRBD2. J lost 4 bases, V lost 4 bases, and 5 bases had no gene match. The CDR3 sequence is 14 residues long. Germline V gene data show CDR1 as SNHLY and CDR2 as FYNNEI. CDR3 sequence reads: CASSVDGRSDTQYF. CDR3 nucleotides: TGTGCCAGCAGTGTCGACGGGAGGTCAGATACGCAGTATTTT.

V gene TRBV18 combines with J gene TRBJ2-7; 7 positions agree with TRBD2. The CDR3 loop spans 15 amino acids. J gave up 0 bases and V 1 base, and 3 bases lay outside the gene matches. Germline V CDR1 and CDR2: KGHSH, LQKENI. This CDR3 reads CASSPRGGSSYEQYF. CDR3 nucleotides: TGTGCCAGCTCACCACGGGGAGGGAGCTCCTACGAGCAGTACTTC.

The chain combines TRBV9 with TRBJ2-5; TRBD1 matches 7 bases. Losses at the gene ends were 4 bases for V and 5 bases for J; bases not matched to a gene: 5. Germline V gene data show CDR1 as SGDLS and CDR2 as YYNGEE. The CDR3 is made up of 13 amino acids. The CDR3 nucleotides read TGTGCCAGCAGCCCCGGGACAGCGGAGACCCAGTACTTC. This gives the protein CASSPGTAETQYF.

The chain uses TRBV6-5 and TRBJ1-4, with 7 bases lining up with TRBD1. V lost 7 bases and J lost 8; bases outside the gene matches: 7. CDR3 length equals 13 residues. Germline V gene data show CDR1 as MNHEY and CDR2 as SVGAGI. The CDR3 loop is CASTPGGSEKLFF. The DNA of the CDR3 is TGTGCCAGCACCCCAGGGGGGTCGGAAAAACTGTTTTTT.

This clone has more than one count but fewer than ten. The rearrangement links TRBV2 to TRBJ2-2; D gene uncertain. V gave up 11 bases and J gave up 0 bases, with 7 bases separating them. The CDR3 is 12 residues long. Looked up from germline, CDR1 is SNHLY and CDR2 is FYNNEI. The DNA for the CDR3 is TGTGCCTCCGTTTCGAACACCGGGGAGCTGTTTTTT. Encoded protein: CASVSNTGELFF.

There are a few counts of this clone. The V call is TRBV15, the J call TRBJ1-5; D is uncertain. Germline V CDR1 and CDR2: LNHNV, YYDKDF (reference sequence). The V end lost 3 bases, the J end lost 3 bases, and 21 bases lay between the germline ends. This CDR3 is 18 amino acids long. This CDR3 reads CATSSPIGRVSNNQPQHF. The CDR3 coding sequence is TGTGCCACCAGCAGTCCAATCGGTCGGGTATCAAACAATCAGCCCCAGCATTTT.

Only a few counts were recorded for this clone. The chain joins TRBV11-3 to TRBJ2-3; the D gene is possibly TRBD1 (6 bases). The CDR3 sequence is 18 residues long. Germline-derived CDR1 and CDR2 are SGHNT and YENEEA. Between the trimmed V and J ends, which lost 1 base and 3 bases, there was a span of 20 bases. This CDR3 reads CASSLGVRGSTGTDTQYF. CDR3 DNA: TGTGCCAGCAGCTTAGGTGTTAGGGGGAGTACTGGGACAGATACGCAGTATTTT.

This sequence joins TRBV27 and TRBJ2-7, with TRBD1 as a possible D gene (9 bases). The germline V gene encodes CDR1 MNHEY and CDR2 SMNVEV (reference sequence). Trimming took 5 bases from V and 1 from J, leaving 15 bases between them. This CDR3 is built from 15 residues. The CDR3: CASSQRGTGSYEQYF. CDR3 DNA: TGTGCCAGCAGTCAGCGGGGGACAGGGTCCTACGAGCAGTACTTC.

The rearrangement links TRBV6-4 to TRBJ2-1; 12 bases fit TRBD2. Losses at the gene ends were 6 bases for V and 4 bases for J; bases not matched to a gene: 4. The CDR3 is 15 amino acids. Germline V CDR1 and CDR2: MRHNA, SNTAGT. The CDR3 nucleotides read TGTGCCAGCAGCCCGGGACTAGCGGGTTACAATGAGCAGTTCTTC. Its translation: CASSPGLAGYNEQFF.

The chain is built from TRBV28 and TRBJ2-7, with TRBD1 matching 10 bases. CDR3 size: 14 residues. The J segment lost 4 bases and the V segment lost 5 bases, leaving 5 bases of the junction unmatched. Germline V gives CDR1 MDHEN, CDR2 SYDVKM. This chain's CDR3 is CASSIRDRGYEQYF. The CDR3, as DNA: TGTGCCAGCAGTATCCGGGACAGGGGATACGAGCAGTACTTC.

The rearrangement links TRBV7-2 to TRBJ2-7; TRBD2 aligns across 7 bases. The V gene end was trimmed by 1 base and the J gene end by 5 bases; junction bases not matched to a gene: 11. Germline V CDR1 and CDR2: SGHTA, FQGNSA. CDR3 size: 16 residues. In DNA form, the CDR3 reads TGTGCCAGCAGCTTAGATTCGGGAGGCTCTCCTCACGAGCAGTACTTC. Its translation: CASSLDSGGSPHEQYF.

In nucleotides, the CDR3 is TGTGCCAGCAGCTTAGGCAATCTGGGCTACGAGCAGTACTTC. It is translated as CASSLGNLGYEQYF. The chain employs TRBV7-8 and TRBJ2-7; D is unresolved. V was pared by 1 base and J by 3 bases, with 10 bases between. Germline-derived CDR1 and CDR2 are SGHVS and FQNEAQ. CDR3 length: 14 amino acids.

The V and J genes are TRBV29-1 and TRBJ2-3; D is undetermined. Germline V gene lookup returns CDR1 SQVTM and CDR2 ANQGSEA. The CDR3 is 13 amino acids. The V end was cut by 1 base, the J end by 6 bases, with 11 bases between. CDR3 amino acids: CSVEASMWDTQYF. Written as DNA, the CDR3 is TGCAGCGTTGAAGCCTCAATGTGGGATACGCAGTATTTT.

The rearrangement joins TRBV19 to TRBJ1-1; the D is unclear. The CDR3 runs to 13 residues. V lost 2 bases and J 8 bases, leaving 12 bases between the germline ends. The germline CDR1 and CDR2 sequences are LNHDA and SQIVND (reference sequence). In DNA, the CDR3 is TGTGCCAGTAGTATAATGGTGGACTCAGAAGCTTTCTTT. This translates into CASSIMVDSEAFF. Based on the CDR3 plus reference TRBV19 and TRBJ1-1, the full variable domain is DGGITQSPKYLFRKEGQNVTLSCEQNLNHDAMYWYRQDPGQGLRLIYYSQIVNDFQKGDIAEGYSVSREKKESFPLTVTSAQKNPTAFYLCASSIMVDSEAFFGQGTRLTVV.

The chain combines TRBV7-6 with TRBJ2-2; D might be TRBD2 (5 bases). The CDR3 extends over 15 amino acids. From germline, CDR1 is SGHVS and CDR2 FNYEAQ. V was trimmed by 2 bases and J by 5 bases, leaving 12 bases between them. The CDR3: CASSLSGSGTGELFF. The CDR3 DNA reads TGTGCCAGCAGCTTAAGTGGGAGCGGTACCGGGGAGCTGTTTTTT.

This clone was seen more than once but under ten times. V is TRBV15 and J is TRBJ2-2; D is ambiguous. This CDR3 comprises 18 residues. Trimming left V 2 bases short and J 4 bases short, with 20 bases between. CDR1 and CDR2 from the germline V gene are LNHNV and YYDKDF (reference sequence). The DNA for the CDR3 is TGTGCCACCAGCAGATCGGGCACGGACCTCGCCCGCACCGGGGAGCTGTTTTTT. Translated, it gives CATSRSGTDLARTGELFF. Complete variable domain (other parts from reference TRBV15 and TRBJ2-2): DAMVIQNPRYQVTQFGKPVTLSCSQTLNHNVMYWYQQKSSQAPKLLFHYYDKDFNNEADTPDNFQSRRPNTSFCFLDIRSPGLGDTAMYLCATSRSGTDLARTGELFFGEGSRLTVL.

The table lists this clone with a count of one. This chain uses TRBV7-8 with TRBJ2-2; 7 bases line up with TRBD2. Looked up from germline, CDR1 is SGHVS and CDR2 is FQNEAQ. The CDR3 is 18 amino acids. The V gene end was trimmed by 1 base and the J gene end by 0 bases; junction bases not matched to a gene: 8. CDR3: CASSLGMAGASNTGELFF. The CDR3 DNA reads TGTGCCAGCAGCTTAGGGATGGCGGGAGCTTCGAACACCGGGGAGCTGTTTTTT.

The CDR3 spells CASSEGTDLEQYF. CDR3 coding DNA: TGTGCCAGCAGTGAGGGGACAGACCTGGAGCAGTACTTC. J is TRBJ2-7 and V is TRBV6-1, with 7 bases fitting TRBD1. V dropped 3 bases and J dropped 7; count of bases not matched to a gene: 6. Per the germline V gene, CDR1 is MNHNS and CDR2 is SASEGT. The CDR3 covers 13 residues.

The chain recombines TRBV5-4 with TRBJ1-1; TRBD1 might be the D (5 bases). Germline CDR1 is SGHNT and CDR2 is YYREEE (reference sequence). The CDR3 is made up of 13 amino acids. Trimming took off 0 bases at V and 10 bases at J, with 13 bases between the two ends. Here the CDR3 DNA reads TGTGCCAGCAGCTTGGAAGGCCTGGGGGTAGCTTTCTTT. It codes for CASSLEGLGVAFF.